This entry lists 17 T cell receptor beta chains sequenced from one sample in a study of blood T cell repertoires in COVID-19. Sequencing used immunoSEQ multiplex PCR; TCRdb keeps in-frame clones, though not all of them. The sample gives about 330,000 clones, 83% of which show up once; approximately 1.2% is in the top ten. The sample consisted of peripheral blood. These receptors originate from a woman between 45 and 60 years old with acute or convalescent COVID-19.

The CDR3 reads CSADRDGNTIYF. The CDR3 DNA sequence: TGCAGCGCGGACAGGGATGGAAACACCATATATTTT. V is TRBV29-1 and J is TRBJ1-3; 8 bases fit TRBD1. Germline V gene lookup returns CDR1 SQVTM and CDR2 ANQGSEA. This CDR3 has 12 amino acids. Trimming cost V 7 bases and J 3 bases; bases outside gene matches: 2.

J is TRBJ2-7 and V is TRBV30, with D uncertain. The CDR3 extends over 11 amino acids. Trimming took off 2 bases at V and 7 bases at J, with 9 bases between the two ends. Germline V CDR1 and CDR2: GTSNPN, SVGIG (reference sequence). CDR3 DNA: TGTGCCTGGAGTTCAGGCTGGGAGCAGTACTTC. Its protein is CAWSSGWEQYF.

The J gene is TRBJ2-7, the V gene TRBV4-3, with D possibly being TRBD2 (6 bases). V was pared by 4 bases and J by 3 bases, with 31 bases between. The CDR3 is 20 amino acids. CDR1 and CDR2 from the germline V gene are LGHNA and YSLEER. The CDR3 protein is CASSPGVKGLPRILDYEQYF. CDR3 nucleotides: TGCGCCAGCAGCCCGGGAGTGAAGGGGTTACCCAGGATCTTGGACTACGAGCAGTACTTC.

The V and J genes are TRBV5-1 and TRBJ2-5; 7 bases line up with TRBD2. Germline loops: CDR1 SGHRS, CDR2 YFSETQ. The trim removed 2 bases at V and 3 bases at J, leaving 4 bases unmatched. The CDR3 contains 14 residues. CDR3 sequence (DNA): TGCGCCAGCAGCTTCGGACGGGGGGAAGAGACCCAGTACTTC. It yields the protein CASSFGRGEETQYF.

The chain uses TRBV10-3 and TRBJ1-2, with 9 bases that match TRBD1. Germline V CDR1 and CDR2: ENHRY, SYGVKD. There are 17 residues in the CDR3. V was pared by 6 bases and J by 0 bases, with 11 bases of the junction left unmatched. CDR3 coding DNA: TGTGCCATCAGCGGGGTCCGGACAGGGGACGCTAACTATGGCTACACCTTC. Its protein product is CAISGVRTGDANYGYTF.

The genes are TRBV19 and TRBJ2-1; 7 bases match TRBD1. The CDR3 runs to 17 residues. Trimming cost V 8 bases and J 2 bases; bases outside gene matches: 15. The germline V gene has CDR1 LNHDA and CDR2 SQIVND (reference sequence). The CDR3 DNA reads TGTGCCAGTTCTCTGGCAGGGGGTTACCGACCCTACAATGAGCAGTTCTTC. Protein sequence: CASSLAGGYRPYNEQFF. Full variable domain (remainder filled in from reference TRBV19 and TRBJ2-1): DGGITQSPKYLFRKEGQNVTLSCEQNLNHDAMYWYRQDPGQGLRLIYYSQIVNDFQKGDIAEGYSVSREKKESFPLTVTSAQKNPTAFYLCASSLAGGYRPYNEQFFGPGTRLTVL.

CDR3 sequence (DNA): TGTGCCAGCAGCTTGGGAGGAATGAACACTGAAGCTTTCTTT. It yields the protein CASSLGGMNTEAFF. The genes are TRBV5-8 and TRBJ1-1; unclear D gene. Trimming took 0 bases from V and 0 from J, leaving 6 bases between them. The CDR3 totals 14 residues. Germline lookup yields CDR1 SGHTS and CDR2 YDEGEE.

In its sample, this clone was seen once. This sequence joins TRBV7-2 and TRBJ2-1, with 7 positions matching TRBD1. The CDR3 runs 16 residues. CDR1 SGHTA and CDR2 FQGNSA come from the germline V gene. J gave up 7 bases and V 3 bases, and 12 bases lay outside the gene matches. For the CDR3, the DNA is TGTGCCAGCAGCTTGGATACAGGGGCTGGCGGGAATGAGCAGTTCTTC. Translating it yields CASSLDTGAGGNEQFF.

The CDR3 here is CASSLTELNEQYV. DNA of the CDR3: TGTGCCAGCAGCTTAACCGAACTGAACGAGCAGTACGTC. The chain combines TRBV7-2 with TRBJ2-7; no definite D call. CDR3 length equals 13 residues. The V gene lost 2 bases and the J gene lost 5 bases, with 10 bases spanning the gap. In germline, CDR1 is SGHTA, CDR2 FQGNSA.

This chain joins TRBV9 and TRBJ2-6; 8 bases match TRBD1. CDR3 size: 17 residues. With 3 bases clipped from V and 0 bases from J, the junction kept 5 bases outside the gene matches. The germline gives CDR1 SGDLS, CDR2 YYNGEE. The DNA of the CDR3 is TGTGCCAGCAGCGAGACAGGGGACAACTCTGGGGCCAACGTCCTGACTTTC. It codes for CASSETGDNSGANVLTF.

This clone was picked up a small number of times. The chain recombines TRBV5-1 with TRBJ2-3; the D is unclear. Germline CDR1 reads SGHRS; CDR2 reads YFSETQ. V was pared by 1 base and J by 1 base, with 4 bases between. The CDR3 contains 13 residues. The DNA for the CDR3 is TGCGCCAGCAGCTTGCTCGGCACAGATACGCAGTATTTT. This translates into CASSLLGTDTQYF.

The V and J genes are TRBV5-1 and TRBJ2-1; 7 nucleotides match TRBD1. J was trimmed by 4 bases and V by 0 bases; bases with no gene match: 7. The CDR3 has 16 residues. Germline CDR1 SGHRS, CDR2 YFSETQ. The chain's CDR3 is CASSLVLGTEYNEQFF. The DNA for the CDR3 is TGCGCCAGCAGCTTGGTTTTGGGGACAGAGTACAATGAGCAGTTCTTC.

On this clone: Within the sample, other DNA sequences also encode this same CDR3. The chain recombines TRBV11-2 with TRBJ1-3; weak D call: TRBD1 (6 bases). V was clipped by 4 bases and J by 3 bases, with 7 bases between them. Germline lookup yields CDR1 SGHAT and CDR2 FQNNGV. This CDR3 region has 13 residues. CDR3 residues: CASSSTGGNTIYF. The CDR3 bases are TGTGCCAGCAGCTCGACAGGTGGAAACACCATATATTTT.

This chain connects TRBV7-2 to TRBJ2-1; 8 bases fit TRBD2. There are 16 residues in the CDR3. V dropped 5 bases and J dropped 2; count of bases not matched to a gene: 8. Per the germline V gene, CDR1 is SGHTA and CDR2 is FQGNSA. CDR3 sequence: CASSPQSGSTYNEQFF. The CDR3 DNA reads TGTGCCAGCAGCCCGCAGAGCGGGAGTACCTACAATGAGCAGTTCTTC. Filled out from reference TRBV7-2 and TRBJ2-1, the complete variable domain reads GAGVSQSPSNKVTEKGKDVELRCDPISGHTALYWYRQSLGQGLEFLIYFQGNSAPDKSGLPSDRFSAERTGGSVSTLTIQRTQQEDSAVYLCASSPQSGSTYNEQFFGPGTRLTVL.

The V and J genes are TRBV4-1 and TRBJ1-1; D is undetermined. Trimming removed 0 bases from V and 1 base from J, with 9 bases in between. The CDR3 contains 15 residues. The germline gives CDR1 MGHRA, CDR2 YSYEKL. The CDR3 nucleotides read TGCGCCAGCAGCCAAGATATCAACAGGAACACTGAAGCTTTCTTT. Protein product: CASSQDINRNTEAFF.

In this sample, this clone turned up once. The chain has TRBV27 and TRBJ1-2, with 7 bases that match TRBD1. Looked up from germline, CDR1 is MNHEY and CDR2 is SMNVEV (reference sequence). V dropped 6 bases and J dropped 4; count of bases not matched to a gene: 5. The CDR3 is 13 residues long. The CDR3 loop reads CASRTQGSYGYTF. The CDR3 region has the DNA TGTGCCAGCAGGACACAGGGGAGCTATGGCTACACCTTC.

Concerning this clone: Other DNA variants within this sample encode the same CDR3. This chain connects TRBV4-1 to TRBJ2-3; D not resolved. Germline CDR1 MGHRA, CDR2 YSYEKL. The ends were cut back, 1 base at V and 1 base at J, with 6 bases in the middle. The CDR3 totals 14 residues. The CDR3 coding sequence is TGCGCCAGCAGCCAAGGACGGGGCACAGATACGCAGTATTTT. This encodes CASSQGRGTDTQYF.